Listed below are T cell receptor beta chains from one sample, sequenced in a study of OX40 agonist ivuxolimab in advanced cancers. The data were produced by immunoSEQ multiplex PCR, yet TCRdb's version contains in-frame clones alone and is incomplete. The sample yields tens of thousands of clones, 84% seen once. The sequences come from CD4+ or CD8+ T cells sorted from blood, collected in a trial of the OX40 agonist ivuxolimab. All receptors derive from an adult with an advanced solid tumor such as melanoma, head and neck, liver or kidney cancer. The CDR3 runs from the conserved cysteine through the conserved F or W. D genes are given only for firm matches. Clone size is given for some rows only: seen once, a few or many times, or a class if the clone is expanded.

J,size,V,D,CDR3,DNA
TRBJ2-3,once,TRBV4-1,TRBD2,CASSQLAGGTDTQYF,TGCGCCAGCAGCCAATTGGCGGGGGGGACAGATACGCAGTATTTT
TRBJ2-1,NA,TRBV13,TRBD2,CASSREREGRGEQFF,TGTGCCAGCAGCCGGGAGCGGGAGGGCCGTGGTGAGCAGTTCTTC
TRBJ1-5,NA,TRBV6-6,NA,CASTPYRNSNQPQHF,TGTGCCAGCACCCCATATCGCAATAGCAATCAGCCCCAGCATTTT
TRBJ2-1,NA,TRBV4-1,TRBD1,CASSPSGQGHNEQFF,TGCGCCAGCAGCCCATCGGGACAGGGACACAATGAGCAGTTCTTC
TRBJ1-2,NA,TRBV7-2,NA,CASSLFGSGYTF,TGTGCCAGCAGCTTATTCGGTAGTGGCTACACCTTC
TRBJ2-7,NA,TRBV21-1,NA,CASSSWGGPLTYEQYF,TGTGCCAGCAGCTCTTGGGGGGGTCCATTAACCTACGAGCAGTACTTC
TRBJ1-6,NA,TRBV6-1,TRBD1,CASSEAPPSRGPPLHF,TGTGCCAGCAGTGAAGCCCCCCCCAGCAGGGGGCCGCCCCTCCACTTT
TRBJ2-7,NA,TRBV27,TRBD2,CASSSLAGVGTYEQYF,TGTGCCAGCAGTTCGTTAGCGGGAGTTGGAACCTACGAGCAGTACTTC
TRBJ1-3,few,TRBV2,TRBD1,CASRGTGRNTIYF,TGTGCCAGCAGGGGGACAGGGCGAAACACCATATATTTT
TRBJ2-1,NA,TRBV9,NA,CASSVATASYNEQFF,TGTGCCAGCAGCGTCGCAACCGCCTCCTACAATGAGCAGTTCTTC
TRBJ2-7,NA,TRBV7-9,NA,CASSLAGIYEQYF,TGTGCCAGCAGCTTGGCAGGGATCTACGAGCAGTACTTC
TRBJ2-1,NA,TRBV10-1,NA,CASSDTGGANNEQFF,TGCGCCAGCAGTGACACCGGCGGGGCTAACAATGAGCAGTTCTTC
TRBJ1-1,NA,TRBV6-5,TRBD1,CASSPGGSNTEAFF,TGTGCCAGCAGTCCAGGGGGTTCGAACACTGAAGCTTTCTTT